These T cell receptor beta chains were read from a single sample in a study of identical twins. From the 5' RACE reads, TCRdb called clonotypes with MiXCR, one entry per CDR3 protein. The profile covers about 490,000 distinct CDR3 sequences, with approximately 14% appearing a single time and roughly 0.46% taken by the ten largest. This same sample was also taken into another study, of yellow fever vaccine responses in identical twins.

The sequenced material came from CD4+ T cells sorted from blood. These receptors were taken from a woman under 30 in good health. Each CDR3 is given with its conserved first and last residue. A D gene is named only where the DNA matches it firmly. Some rows mark clone size as missing; the rest say once, few, many or name a class of expanded clone.

clone_size	v_call	d_call	j_call	cdr3_aa	cdr3_nt
NA	TRBV7-6	NA	TRBJ2-1	CASSLRTTRSNEQFF	TGTGCCAGCAGCTTAAGGACCACCAGATCTAATGAGCAGTTCTTC
few	TRBV25-1	TRBD2	TRBJ2-1	CASSEPGLSNEQFF	TGTGCCAGCAGTGAACCGGGACTAAGCAATGAGCAGTTCTTC
few	TRBV20-1	TRBD2	TRBJ2-5	CSAREGLAGGEETQYF	TGCAGTGCTAGAGAGGGACTAGCGGGAGGCGAAGAGACCCAGTACTTC
NA	TRBV20-1	TRBD2	TRBJ2-1	CSVRRWAGERDEQFF	TGCAGTGTCCGCAGGTGGGCGGGGGAAAGGGATGAGCAGTTCTTC
NA	TRBV5-1	NA	TRBJ2-2	CATSRGETNTGELFF	TGCGCCACCAGTAGGGGGGAGACGAACACCGGGGAGCTGTTTTTT
few	TRBV5-1	TRBD2	TRBJ2-1	CASRPGGGPPYNEQFF	TGCGCCAGCAGGCCCGGCGGGGGGCCCCCCTACAATGAGCAGTTCTTC
few	TRBV18	NA	TRBJ2-7	CASSPELGGQGGLEQYF	TGTGCCAGCTCACCAGAACTAGGAGGACAGGGAGGGCTCGAGCAGTACTTC
many	TRBV11-2	TRBD2	TRBJ2-3	CASSSGLAGGRSDTQYF	TGTGCCAGCAGCTCCGGACTAGCGGGGGGGCGGTCAGATACGCAGTATTTT
few	TRBV3-1	TRBD2	TRBJ2-5	CASSPSVGRGLGEETQYF	TGTGCCAGCAGCCCCTCGGTGGGACGGGGACTAGGGGAAGAGACCCAGTACTTC
NA	TRBV18	TRBD2	TRBJ2-2	CASSPQTSGVTGELFF	TGTGCCAGCTCACCACAAACTAGCGGGGTCACCGGGGAGCTGTTTTTT
once	TRBV29-1	TRBD2	TRBJ2-1	CSVEGVTSGRVNEQFF	TGCAGCGTTGAAGGCGTAACTAGCGGGAGAGTTAATGAGCAGTTCTTC
NA	TRBV28	TRBD1	TRBJ2-1	CASSSGGAVYNEQFF	TGTGCCAGCAGCTCAGGGGGCGCGGTGTACAATGAGCAGTTCTTC
NA	TRBV6-5	NA	TRBJ2-3	CASSYGAGLDTQYF	TGTGCCAGCAGTTACGGGGCGGGACTGGATACGCAGTATTTT
NA	TRBV28	NA	TRBJ1-2	CASSTQGSYGYTF	TGTGCCAGCTCTACGCAGGGATCCTATGGCTACACCTTC
few	TRBV4-2	NA	TRBJ2-3	CASSQEVKGGGSDTQYF	TGTGCCAGCAGCCAAGAGGTGAAGGGGGGAGGTTCAGATACGCAGTATTTT
NA	TRBV28	NA	TRBJ1-5	CASSLYGPLQPQHF	TGTGCCAGCAGTTTATATGGCCCACTGCAGCCCCAGCATTTT
NA	TRBV20-1	NA	TRBJ2-1	CSALLGFGYDEQFF	TGCAGTGCTCTGCTCGGATTCGGGTACGATGAGCAGTTCTTC
few	TRBV2	NA	TRBJ2-3	CALAKAATSSTDTQYF	TGTGCTCTTGCTAAGGCGGCAACCTCTAGCACAGATACGCAGTATTTT
many	TRBV12-3/TRBV12-4	TRBD2	TRBJ2-1	CASSKGSGASYNEQFF	TGTGCCAGCAGCAAAGGGAGCGGGGCCTCCTACAATGAGCAGTTCTTC
once	TRBV11-1	NA	TRBJ1-5	CASTKSTPRRDWNQPQHF	TGTGCCAGCACCAAAAGCACCCCCCGGCGGGATTGGAATCAGCCCCAGCATTTT
NA	TRBV18	NA	TRBJ2-5	CASSEGGVRETQYF	TGTGCCAGCTCGGAGGGGGGAGTACGGGAGACCCAGTACTTC
few	TRBV24-1	TRBD1	TRBJ2-1	CATSDPDRTEQFF	TGTGCCACCAGTGACCCGGACAGGACTGAGCAGTTCTTC
NA	TRBV28	TRBD2	TRBJ2-3	CASRRGLAGSTDTQYF	TGTGCCAGCAGGCGAGGACTAGCGGGGAGCACAGATACGCAGTATTTT
NA	TRBV5-6	NA	TRBJ1-2	CASSLLVKAAGYTF	TGTGCCAGCAGCTTGCTCGTTAAGGCTGCCGGCTACACCTTC
NA	TRBV27	TRBD2	TRBJ2-3	CASIRTSGRGGTDTQYF	TGTGCCAGCATCCGGACTAGCGGGAGAGGGGGCACAGATACGCAGTATTTT
NA	TRBV4-2	TRBD2	TRBJ2-1	CASSRPILPREGNNEQFF	TGTGCCAGCAGCCGCCCCATTCTTCCGCGGGAGGGAAACAATGAGCAGTTCTTC
few	TRBV5-6	NA	TRBJ2-5	CASSLREPPQTQYF	TGTGCCAGCAGCTTGCGGGAACCCCCCCAGACCCAGTACTTC
NA	TRBV6-1	TRBD2	TRBJ2-1	CASTASGGAVAYNEQFF	TGTGCCAGCACAGCTAGCGGGGGGGCTGTCGCCTACAATGAGCAGTTCTTC
NA	TRBV12-3/TRBV12-4	NA	TRBJ1-5	CASSRQLGVGQPQHF	TGTGCCAGCAGTCGCCAACTGGGGGTTGGTCAGCCCCAGCATTTT
NA	TRBV12-3/TRBV12-4	TRBD1	TRBJ2-7	CASSLDRRPYEQYF	TGTGCCAGCAGTTTGGACAGGCGCCCCTACGAGCAGTACTTC
NA	TRBV5-5	NA	TRBJ2-7	CASSFHNGGYEQYF	TGTGCCAGCAGCTTCCACAATGGGGGATACGAGCAGTACTTC
once	TRBV3-1	NA	TRBJ1-6	CASSQHGLGSPLHF	TGTGCCAGCAGCCAACACGGGCTCGGGTCACCCCTCCACTTT
few	TRBV20-1	TRBD2	TRBJ2-1	CSASGTSGANEQFF	TGCAGTGCTAGTGGGACTAGCGGGGCTAATGAGCAGTTCTTC
NA	TRBV5-1	TRBD1	TRBJ2-1	CASVPGQGGYNEQFF	TGCGCCAGCGTTCCTGGACAGGGCGGCTACAATGAGCAGTTCTTC
NA	TRBV5-6	TRBD1	TRBJ2-1	CASSGGTGGENEQFF	TGTGCCAGCAGCGGCGGGACAGGGGGTGAAAATGAGCAGTTCTTC
NA	TRBV5-1	TRBD1	TRBJ1-1	CASSPTGKVALNTEAFF	TGCGCCAGCAGCCCGACAGGGAAGGTAGCGCTGAACACTGAAGCTTTCTTT
NA	TRBV10-3	NA	TRBJ1-2	CAIPGVWTF	TGTGCCATCCCCGGGGTATGGACCTTC
few	TRBV6-6	NA	TRBJ1-6	CASSRLEGSPLHF	TGTGCCAGCAGTAGACTGGAGGGCTCACCCCTCCACTTT
few	TRBV4-1	NA	TRBJ2-5	CASSPSLRGGQETQYF	TGCGCCAGCAGCCCGTCCTTGAGGGGGGGGCAAGAGACCCAGTACTTC
few	TRBV18	NA	TRBJ2-5	CASSLQDPGETQYF	TGTGCCAGCTCACTACAGGACCCGGGAGAGACCCAGTACTTC
few	TRBV5-1	TRBD1	TRBJ1-4	CASSLIPVGQGAIATNEKLFF	TGCGCCAGCAGCTTAATACCTGTTGGACAGGGGGCGATTGCAACTAATGAAAAACTGTTTTTT
NA	TRBV20-1	NA	TRBJ2-3	CSAVRATDTQYF	TGCAGTGCCGTCCGGGCCACAGATACGCAGTATTTT
few	TRBV12-3/TRBV12-4	TRBD2	TRBJ2-1	CASSFGLAGVRAVDEQFF	TGTGCCAGCAGTTTTGGCCTAGCGGGAGTTAGGGCCGTGGATGAGCAGTTCTTC